The sample holds a few counts of the clone carrying this T cell receptor (beta chain). Its antigen is currently unknown. The sample belongs to a study of T-cell reconstitution after alpha-beta-depleted transplantation in children. Construction of the TCRbeta library involved unique molecular identifiers. TCRdb recomputed calls from the PCR reads with MiXCR, one row per CDR3 protein. The sample records 450,000 to 550,000 distinct CDR3 sequences, approximately 10% being singletons. Trimming shortened V by 6 bases and J by 3 bases, and 12 bases separated the two germline ends. CDR3 length equals 13 residues. Germline assignment: CDR1 DFQATT and CDR2 SNEGSKA (reference sequence). The study's findings and limits: Where alpha-beta T cells came from about two months after transplant was reportedly several hundred expanded graft clones. For some patients, TCRbeta diversity was high at day 60 because of recipient T cells and thymic progenitors that survived. T-cell counts and diversity at one year following transplant were attributed mainly to newly produced T cells.

The specimen was PBMCs, mostly from graft donor cells, collected 180 days after TCRalphabeta/CD19-depleted stem cell transplant. The genes are TRBV20-1 and TRBJ1-5; no firm D call. This TCR was recovered from a female patient between 2 and 15 years old who had a stem cell transplant for aplastic anemia, so the T cells may come from the graft donor. The CDR3 DNA reads TGCAGTGCACCTAAACCCCCCAATCAGCCCCAGCATTTT. Translation: CSAPKPPNQPQHF.